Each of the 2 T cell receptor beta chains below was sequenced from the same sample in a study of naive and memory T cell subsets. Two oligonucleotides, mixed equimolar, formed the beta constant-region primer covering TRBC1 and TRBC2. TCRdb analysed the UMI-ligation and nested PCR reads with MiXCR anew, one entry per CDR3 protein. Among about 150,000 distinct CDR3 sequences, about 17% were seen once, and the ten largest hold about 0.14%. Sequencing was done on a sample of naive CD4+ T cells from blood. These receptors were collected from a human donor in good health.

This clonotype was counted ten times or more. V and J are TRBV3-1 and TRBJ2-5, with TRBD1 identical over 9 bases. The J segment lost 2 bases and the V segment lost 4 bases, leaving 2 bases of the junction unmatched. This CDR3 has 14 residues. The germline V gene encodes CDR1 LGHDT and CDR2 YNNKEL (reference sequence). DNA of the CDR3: TGTGCCAGCAGCCTCGGACAGGGGCAAGAGACCCAGTACTTC. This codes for CASSLGQGQETQYF.

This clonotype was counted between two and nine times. CDR3 nucleotides: TGTGCCAGCAGTGACGAGGTTAGCAATCAGCCCCAGCATTTT. It encodes CASSDEVSNQPQHF. The chain couples TRBV2 to TRBJ1-5; D not certain. Germline V gene data show CDR1 as SNHLY and CDR2 as FYNNEI. The CDR3 consists of 14 residues. Trimming removed 3 bases from V and 0 bases from J, with 6 bases in between.